The T cell receptor beta chain described here comes from a study of Graves' ophthalmopathy and Graves' hyperthyroidism. Study-wide results and caveats: Appearing in blood as well were most expanded thyroid clonotypes above 0.001 frequency. The model reached 70% to 71% sensitivity and approximately 72% specificity for predicting ophthalmopathy progression.

The germline V gene encodes CDR1 MNHNS and CDR2 SASEGT. V was shortened by 11 bases and J by 7 bases, with 15 bases between the two germline ends. This CDR3 has 13 amino acids. Clinicians diagnosed using symptoms, serum thyroxine, TRAb, thyroid ultrasound and orbital computed tomography. As the template, RNA transcripts were used to amplify TCR beta CDR3 regions. In the first round, RT-PCR was carried out with HTBI primers, and a multiplex PCR formed the second round. TCRdb re-called the multiplex PCR reads through MiXCR, storing one row per CDR3 protein. The sample contains about 400,000 distinct CDR3 sequences, more than 20% of which appear only once. There are many counts of this clonotype. Antigen specificity is unknown.

The chain recombines TRBV6-1 with TRBJ1-6; D is ambiguous. The material sequenced was peripheral blood. The receptor comes from a woman in her late teens or twenties with stable Graves' hyperthyroidism. This CDR3 reads CAGATTSNSPLHF. CDR3 sequence (DNA): TGTGCCGGCGCGACAACGAGCAATTCACCCCTCCACTTT.